What follows are 24 T cell receptor beta chains derived from one specimen sequenced in a study of CD8 T cells in ankylosing spondylitis. No antigens are known for them. From the 5' RACE reads, TCRdb called clonotypes with MiXCR, one entry per CDR3 protein. The sample has over 400,000 distinct CDR3 sequences, about 25% seen once. Study findings and constraints: What seemed typical of ankylosing spondylitis blood was a TCR beta motif built from eight highly homologous variants.

The sequenced material came from blood, either unsorted or a sorted T cell fraction (not recorded which). Receptor source: a male donor with ankylosing spondylitis.

This clonotype was observed a handful of times. The J gene is TRBJ2-3, the V gene TRBV5-1; the D gene is possibly TRBD2 (5 bases). CDR3 length: 15 amino acids. Trimming took off 4 bases at V and 2 bases at J, with 14 bases between the two ends. The germline V gene encodes CDR1 SGHRS and CDR2 YFSETQ. CDR3 nucleotides: TGCGCCAGCAGCCGGCGGGCAGAATTCACAGATACGCAGTATTTT. Translated, it gives CASSRRAEFTDTQYF. Full variable domain (remainder filled in from reference TRBV5-1 and TRBJ2-3): KAGVTQTPRYLIKTRGQQVTLSCSPISGHRSVSWYQQTPGQGLQFLFEYFSETQRNKGNFPGRFSGRQFSNSRSEMNVSTLELGDSALYLCASSRRAEFTDTQYFGPGTRLTVL.

There are many counts of this clonotype. The chain combines TRBV5-1 with TRBJ1-1; a weak D match, TRBD1 (5 bases). Germline V gives CDR1 SGHRS, CDR2 YFSETQ. V dropped 2 bases and J dropped 3 bases, with 11 bases sitting between them. The CDR3 consists of 14 residues. The DNA of the CDR3 is TGCGCCAGCAGCTTTCAGGGTTCCGACACTGAAGCTTTCTTT. Translation gives CASSFQGSDTEAFF.

The rearrangement links TRBV5-1 to TRBJ2-1, with TRBD1 matching over 12 bases. The J segment lost 8 bases and the V segment lost 7 bases, leaving 7 bases of the junction unmatched. The CDR3 loop spans 14 amino acids. Germline values: CDR1 SGHRS, CDR2 YFSETQ. CDR3 nucleotides: TGCGCCAGCGGCCGGGACAGGGGGCATGATGAGCAGTTCTTC. It translates to CASGRDRGHDEQFF. Variable domain in full (rest from reference TRBV5-1 and TRBJ2-1): KAGVTQTPRYLIKTRGQQVTLSCSPISGHRSVSWYQQTPGQGLQFLFEYFSETQRNKGNFPGRFSGRQFSNSRSEMNVSTLELGDSALYLCASGRDRGHDEQFFGPGTRLTVL.

The chain is built from TRBV5-1 and TRBJ2-7; the D call may be TRBD1 or TRBD2 (5 bases each). Germline values: CDR1 SGHRS, CDR2 YFSETQ. CDR3 size: 16 residues. Deletions cut 4 bases from V and 6 bases from J, with 23 bases between. This CDR3 is CASSQEPPGPRLEQYV. The CDR3 DNA reads TGCGCCAGCAGCCAAGAACCTCCGGGACCACGTCTCGAGCAGTACGTC.

This clonotype was counted only a few times. V is TRBV7-2 and J is TRBJ2-3, with 14 bases matching TRBD2. V was clipped by 1 base and J by 4 bases; unmatched bases: 4. The CDR3 is 17 amino acids. Germline assignment: CDR1 SGHTA and CDR2 FQGNSA. The CDR3 DNA sequence: TGTGCCAGCAGCTTAGGACTAGCGGGAGGGGCCGCAGATACGCAGTATTTT. Its protein product is CASSLGLAGGAADTQYF.

The CDR3 DNA follows: TGTGCCACCAGCAGCCCGACAGGAAGCACAGATACGCAGTATTTT. Translation gives CATSSPTGSTDTQYF. This chain uses TRBV15 with TRBJ2-3, with D perhaps TRBD1 (6 bases). CDR3 size: 15 residues. V dropped 3 bases and J dropped 0 bases, with 10 bases sitting between them. In germline, CDR1 is LNHNV, CDR2 YYDKDF (reference sequence).

The sample holds a few counts of this clonotype. J is TRBJ2-7 and V is TRBV7-8, with D perhaps TRBD1 (6 bases). The germline CDR1 and CDR2 sequences are SGHVS and FQNEAQ. V dropped 3 bases and J dropped 6 bases, with 12 bases sitting between them. The CDR3 length is 13 residues. The CDR3 loop reads CASSLGAESEQYF. CDR3 nucleotides: TGTGCCAGCAGCTTGGGGGCTGAAAGCGAGCAGTACTTC.

This clonotype was seen a handful of times. The chain links TRBV12-3 or TRBV12-4 to TRBJ1-4; 9 nucleotides agree with TRBD1. Trimming cost V 7 bases and J 13 bases; bases outside gene matches: 4. The CDR3 totals 11 residues. CDR3 nucleotides: TGTGCCAGCACCCCGACAGGGGGACTGTTTTTT. Encoded protein: CASTPTGGLFF.

This clonotype was recorded at least ten times. The CDR3 bases are TGCGCCAGCAGCGATAATACCGGGACAGGGGGTCTCAATGAGCAGTTCTTC. Its translation: CASSDNTGTGGLNEQFF. V and J are TRBV5-1 and TRBJ2-1; 11 nucleotides match TRBD1. Trimming took 4 bases from V and 6 from J; bases not matched to a gene: 12. The CDR3 is 17 residues long. CDR1 and CDR2 from the germline V gene are SGHRS and YFSETQ.

CDR3 amino acids: CASSRTRGNEQFF. The CDR3 DNA sequence: TGTGCCAGCAGCCGGACCCGTGGCAATGAGCAGTTCTTC. The chain links TRBV5-8 to TRBJ2-1; D gene unclear. The germline gives CDR1 SGHTS, CDR2 YDEGEE. The V end lost 4 bases, the J end lost 6 bases, and 11 bases lay between the germline ends. CDR3 length equals 13 residues.

The chain uses TRBV20-1 and TRBJ2-3, with 13 bases matching TRBD2. CDR1 is DFQATT and CDR2 is SNEGSKA in the germline V gene (reference sequence). Unmatched junction bases numbered 4, after V lost 4 bases and J lost 0 bases. This CDR3 spans 16 amino acids. The CDR3 region is CSATKGLAGSTDTQYF. CDR3 DNA sequence: TGCAGTGCTACGAAGGGACTAGCGGGAAGCACAGATACGCAGTATTTT.

V usage is TRBV30 and J usage is TRBJ2-5, with 9 nucleotides matching TRBD2. V trimming: 3 bases; J trimming: 4 bases; junction bases outside the gene matches: 9. The CDR3 is 15 amino acids. Looked up from germline, CDR1 is GTSNPN and CDR2 is SVGIG (reference sequence). CDR3 in amino acids: CAWRAGLARRETQYF. CDR3 coding DNA: TGTGCCTGGAGAGCGGGACTAGCAAGGCGAGAGACCCAGTACTTC.

This chain connects TRBV29-1 to TRBJ1-2; perhaps TRBD1 as D (5 bases). The CDR3 covers 11 residues. V was clipped by 4 bases and J by 6 bases, with 9 bases between them. Germline V lookup: CDR1 SQVTM, CDR2 ANQGSEA. Here the CDR3 reads CSVAGSHGYTF. CDR3 nucleotide sequence: TGCAGCGTTGCAGGGTCGCATGGCTACACCTTC.

The chain uses TRBV7-8 and TRBJ2-1, with D unclear. In germline, CDR1 is SGHVS, CDR2 FQNEAQ. Trimming pared 2 bases from V and 5 bases from J, leaving 4 bases between. This CDR3 has 12 residues. CDR3 coding DNA: TGTGCCAGCAGCTTAATGGACAATGAGCAGTTCTTC. The encoded protein is CASSLMDNEQFF. The whole variable domain, remainder taken from reference TRBV7-8 and TRBJ2-1, is GAGVSQSPRYKVAKRGQDVALRCDPISGHVSLFWYQQALGQGPEFLTYFQNEAQLDKSGLPSDRFFAERPEGSVSTLKIQRTQQEDSAVYLCASSLMDNEQFFGPGTRLTVL.

The rearrangement links TRBV5-1 to TRBJ2-1; 9 nucleotides align to TRBD2. J gave up 6 bases and V 0 bases, and 4 bases lay outside the gene matches. CDR1 and CDR2 from the germline V gene are SGHRS and YFSETQ. The CDR3 is 15 residues long. DNA of the CDR3: TGCGCCAGCAGCTTGGGGGGACTAGCAATCAATGAGCAGTTCTTC. This encodes CASSLGGLAINEQFF.

This clonotype appeared a few times. V and J are TRBV20-1 and TRBJ1-4; D is perhaps TRBD1 (5 bases). The CDR3 runs 13 residues. Germline CDR1 is DFQATT and CDR2 is SNEGSKA (reference sequence). Trimming left V 5 bases short and J 0 bases short, with 7 bases between. CDR3 sequence: CSARRATNEKLFF. CDR3 DNA: TGCAGTGCTCGCAGGGCAACTAATGAAAAACTGTTTTTT.

Only a few counts were recorded for this clonotype. The chain has TRBV20-1 and TRBJ2-7; D ambiguous. CDR1 and CDR2 from the germline V gene are DFQATT and SNEGSKA (reference sequence). The CDR3 runs 15 residues. V lost 0 bases and J 1 base, leaving 13 bases between the germline ends. DNA of the CDR3: TGCAGTGCTAGAGATCGCAAAGGCGGTTCCTACGAGCAGTACTTC. Amino acids: CSARDRKGGSYEQYF.

The chain has TRBV24-1 and TRBJ2-1, with D hard to call. V lost 4 bases to trimming and J lost 5 bases, with 14 bases between them. The CDR3 covers 15 residues. Germline CDR1 KGHDR, CDR2 SFDVKD. The CDR3 DNA reads as TGTGCCACCAGTGAAAGGTTGGCGGAGAACAATGAGCAGTTCTTC. Residues: CATSERLAENNEQFF.

This chain links TRBV10-2 with TRBJ2-1, with TRBD2 matching over 10 bases. This CDR3 is 13 amino acids long. Germline V CDR1 and CDR2: WSHSY, SAAADI. V dropped 6 bases and J dropped 6; count of bases not matched to a gene: 2. CDR3 in amino acids: CASRLAGSNEQFF. The CDR3 coding sequence is TGCGCCAGCAGACTAGCGGGGTCCAATGAGCAGTTCTTC.

The genes are TRBV29-1 and TRBJ1-4, with 10 bases lining up with TRBD1. The CDR3 is made up of 14 amino acids. In germline, CDR1 is SQVTM, CDR2 ANQGSEA. V dropped 1 base and J dropped 7; count of bases not matched to a gene: 3. DNA of the CDR3: TGCAGCGTTGAAGTGGGACAGGGGTTTGAAAAACTGTTTTTT. Protein sequence: CSVEVGQGFEKLFF.

The chain has TRBV7-2 and TRBJ2-3; possible D gene TRBD2, 5 bases. Trimming shortened V by 0 bases and J by 3 bases, and 13 bases separated the two germline ends. This CDR3 has 16 residues. Looked up from germline, CDR1 is SGHTA and CDR2 is FQGNSA. CDR3 DNA: TGTGCCAGCAGCTTAGCGCCGGGGAGAGGAACAGATACGCAGTATTTT. Translating it yields CASSLAPGRGTDTQYF.

The genes are TRBV7-2 and TRBJ2-7, with unresolved D. The CDR3 spans 14 residues. Trimming shortened V by 0 bases and J by 5 bases, and 11 bases separated the two germline ends. Germline CDR1 is SGHTA and CDR2 is FQGNSA. DNA for the CDR3: TGTGCCAGCAGCTTAGCACCGGTAACGCACGAGCAGTACGTC. This translates into CASSLAPVTHEQYV.

V usage is TRBV7-8 and J usage is TRBJ1-6, with TRBD1 as a possible D gene (6 bases). With 3 bases removed from V and 9 bases from J, the gap between germline ends came to 15 bases. The CDR3 has 15 amino acids. Germline V gives CDR1 SGHVS, CDR2 FQNEAQ. CDR3 in DNA: TGTGCCAGCAGCTTCCCGACGGGGGGCGGTTCACCCCTCCACTTT. It codes for CASSFPTGGGSPLHF.

The genes are TRBV7-9 and TRBJ1-1, with 9 bases aligning to TRBD1. Germline V gene sequence: CDR1 SEHNR, CDR2 FQNEAQ (reference sequence). The trim removed 0 bases at V and 11 bases at J, leaving 13 bases unmatched. CDR3 size: 16 residues. CDR3 residues: CASSLAAPGTGYEAFF. CDR3 sequence (DNA): TGTGCCAGCAGCTTAGCTGCCCCCGGGACAGGGTATGAGGCTTTCTTT.